Shown below are 27 T cell receptor beta chains from a single sample sequenced in a study of blood T cell repertoires in COVID-19. This table comes from immunoSEQ multiplex PCR, and its TCRdb copy is limited to in-frame clones, with some not included. The repertoire has around 270,000 clones, roughly 88% of them found once; the top ten carry about 1%. Sequencing used peripheral blood. Receptor source: a human donor with COVID-19, enrolled during active disease. The donor label of this sample is uncertain.

The V call is TRBV2, the J call TRBJ1-5, with 12 nucleotides matching TRBD1. The germline gives CDR1 SNHLY, CDR2 FYNNEI. The CDR3 totals 15 residues. The junction had 8 bases not matched to a gene; V was cut back by 7 bases and J by 7 bases. The DNA for the CDR3 is TGTGCCAGCACCCCGGGACAGGGGGCCTGGCAGCCCCAGCATTTT. It codes for CASTPGQGAWQPQHF.

The CDR3 region has the DNA TGTGCCAGCAGCTCCGGGGGGGCCGCCTACGAGCAGTACTTC. It encodes CASSSGGAAYEQYF. The rearrangement joins TRBV11-2 to TRBJ2-7; 8 nucleotides agree with TRBD2. Germline CDR1 is SGHAT and CDR2 is FQNNGV. The CDR3 extends over 14 amino acids. V trimming: 4 bases; J trimming: 2 bases; junction bases outside the gene matches: 4.

V and J are TRBV6-2 or TRBV6-3 and TRBJ2-4; 9 bases agree with TRBD2. Germline CDR1 reads MNHEY; CDR2 reads SVGEGT. The CDR3 has 16 amino acids. Losses at the gene ends were 2 bases for V and 12 bases for J; bases not matched to a gene: 14. The CDR3 DNA reads as TGTGCCAGCAGTTACGCGGGAGGGCCGGGTTTTTCTGGTCAGTACTTC. Its protein product is CASSYAGGPGFSGQYF.

The gene calls are TRBV12-2 and TRBJ2-7; TRBD1, the table's D call, lacks a check against the DNA. TRBV12-2 has pseudogene status. This CDR3 contains 15 residues. The CDR3 DNA is TGTGCAAGTCGCAACACTAGGGGGAAGGCCTACGAGCAGTACTTC. Residues: CASRNTRGKAYEQYF.

As DNA, the CDR3 is TGTGCCAGCAGGCGTCACAGGGGGCGCGGCTATGGCTACACCTTC. Amino acids: CASRRHRGRGYGYTF. The chain has TRBV28 and TRBJ1-2, with 9 bases matching TRBD1. After removal of 6 bases from V and 4 bases from J, the junction contained 9 bases not matched to a gene. The CDR3 contains 15 residues. Germline V gene sequence: CDR1 MDHEN, CDR2 SYDVKM.

J is TRBJ1-1 and V is TRBV11-2, with 7 bases identical to TRBD1. The CDR3 loop spans 14 amino acids. Losses at the gene ends were 4 bases for V and 2 bases for J; bases not matched to a gene: 4. The germline CDR1 and CDR2 sequences are SGHAT and FQNNGV. For the CDR3, the DNA is TGTGCCAGCAGCTGGGGGACAGTCAACACTGAAGCTTTCTTT. Its translation is CASSWGTVNTEAFF.

The V call is TRBV12-3 or TRBV12-4, the J call TRBJ2-3; TRBD1 might be the D (5 bases). The V end was cut by 3 bases, the J end by 4 bases, with 8 bases between. The CDR3 sequence is 13 residues long. CDR3 bases: TGTGCCAGCAGTTTCCTACAGGCAGATACGCAGTATTTT. Translating it yields CASSFLQADTQYF.

This chain joins TRBV27 and TRBJ2-2; TRBD1 matches 8 bases. The J segment lost 1 base and the V segment lost 9 bases, leaving 4 bases of the junction unmatched. CDR3 length: 14 residues. Germline CDR1 reads MNHEY; CDR2 reads SMNVEV (reference sequence). Here the CDR3 reads CASRTGQNTGELFF. CDR3 nucleotide sequence: TGTGCCAGTAGGACAGGGCAGAACACCGGGGAGCTGTTTTTT.

The chain links TRBV27 to TRBJ2-7; 9 positions agree with TRBD2. The CDR3 sequence is 15 residues long. CDR1 and CDR2 from the germline V gene are MNHEY and SMNVEV (reference sequence). The ends lost 6 bases at V and 8 bases at J; junction bases unmatched: 14. The CDR3 DNA is TGTGCCAGCAGCCGCCCCCCGGGACTAGCCTTCCAGCAGTACTTC. The encoded protein is CASSRPPGLAFQQYF.

This chain connects TRBV28 to TRBJ1-1; TRBD1 matches at 9 bases. Germline CDR1 MDHEN, CDR2 SYDVKM. This CDR3 is built from 18 residues. The V segment lost 4 bases and the J segment 0 bases; nucleotides outside the gene matches: 12. CDR3 sequence: CASSSRGQGTGMNTEAFF. The CDR3 coding sequence is TGTGCCAGCAGTTCTCGGGGACAGGGTACTGGGATGAACACTGAAGCTTTCTTT.

The gene calls are TRBV3-1 (or the pseudogene TRBV3-2) and TRBJ2-2; the D is unclear. This CDR3 contains 16 residues. V was cut by 0 bases and J by 5 bases, with 13 bases left in between. CDR1 and CDR2 (germline): LGHDT, YNNKEL (reference sequence). CDR3 nucleotide sequence: TGTGCCAGCAGCCAAGAGACGGATAGCAAAACCGGGGAGCTGTTTTTT. As protein: CASSQETDSKTGELFF.

The chain is built from TRBV10-1 and TRBJ2-2; D is perhaps TRBD2 (5 bases). Germline V lookup: CDR1 WNHNN, CDR2 SYGVQD (reference sequence). Trimming took 0 bases from V and 8 from J, leaving 7 bases between them. CDR3 length: 13 residues. CDR3 region: CASSESGNGELFF. CDR3 DNA sequence: TGCGCCAGCAGTGAGTCCGGGAATGGGGAGCTGTTTTTT.

The chain recombines TRBV9 with TRBJ2-5; D is unclear. Germline V gene data show CDR1 as SGDLS and CDR2 as YYNGEE. V dropped 4 bases and J dropped 1 base, with 11 bases sitting between them. The CDR3 covers 14 residues. CDR3 loop: CASSREAFQETQYF. The CDR3 DNA reads as TGTGCCAGCAGCCGCGAGGCGTTCCAAGAGACCCAGTACTTC.

The chain links TRBV30 to TRBJ2-7; a possible D gene is TRBD2 (6 bases). V shed 4 bases and J shed 3 bases, with 19 bases lying between them. Germline CDR1 reads GTSNPN; CDR2 reads SVGIG (reference sequence). The CDR3 runs 15 residues. The CDR3 nucleotides are TGTGCCTGGACCGGGGGTCAGGGTGACTACTACGAGCAGTACTTC. It translates to CAWTGGQGDYYEQYF.

The J gene is TRBJ2-1, the V gene TRBV10-3; perhaps TRBD2 as D (5 bases). V dropped 7 bases and J dropped 5 bases, with 24 bases sitting between them. The CDR3 consists of 17 residues. Germline CDR1 is ENHRY and CDR2 is SYGVKD. The CDR3 protein is CAIKPSTTPDHNNEQFF. Written as DNA, the CDR3 is TGTGCCATCAAACCCTCGACTACACCAGACCACAACAATGAGCAGTTCTTC.

This chain joins TRBV28 and TRBJ2-5, with 10 bases fitting TRBD1. The CDR3 consists of 14 residues. J was trimmed by 4 bases and V by 6 bases; bases with no gene match: 5. Germline-derived CDR1 and CDR2 are MDHEN and SYDVKM. The CDR3 loop is CASSRQGATETQYF. The DNA of the CDR3 is TGTGCCAGCAGCAGACAGGGGGCGACAGAGACCCAGTACTTC.

The chain has TRBV24-1 and TRBJ1-2; possible D gene TRBD1, 5 bases. This CDR3 comprises 12 residues. Germline V lookup: CDR1 KGHDR, CDR2 SFDVKD. V lost 2 bases, J lost 6 bases, and 6 bases lay in between. CDR3 residues: CATSDSTDGYTF. The CDR3 bases are TGTGCCACCAGTGATTCGACAGATGGCTACACCTTC.

The chain has TRBV6-5 and TRBJ1-5; D unresolved. This CDR3 has 14 amino acids. V shed 7 bases and J shed 0 bases, with 10 bases lying between them. Germline lookup yields CDR1 MNHEY and CDR2 SVGAGI. CDR3 bases: TGTGCCAGCAATATCGCGGATAGCAATCAGCCCCAGCATTTT. Translation gives CASNIADSNQPQHF.

The chain joins TRBV7-8 to TRBJ2-1; 13 bases are shared with TRBD2. CDR1 and CDR2 (germline): SGHVS, FQNEAQ. This CDR3 spans 17 amino acids. Germline trimming cut 5 bases from V and 9 bases from J; bases unmatched to any gene: 13. The CDR3, as DNA: TGTGCCAGCAGCCCAAGGTCAACACTAGCGGGAGGGACTGAGCAGTTCTTC. Its protein product is CASSPRSTLAGGTEQFF.

This clone has more than one count but fewer than ten. The chain combines TRBV7-9 with TRBJ2-1; 7 nucleotides align to TRBD2. CDR3 length: 15 residues. V gave up 5 bases and J gave up 6 bases; unmatched junction bases: 10. Per the germline V gene, CDR1 is SEHNR and CDR2 is FQNEAQ (reference sequence). The CDR3: CASSLETSYLNEQFF. CDR3 DNA: TGTGCCAGCAGCCTTGAGACTAGCTACCTCAATGAGCAGTTCTTC.

V is TRBV5-4 and J is TRBJ2-3; 10 positions match TRBD2. The CDR3 contains 17 residues. CDR1 is SGHNT and CDR2 is YYREEE in the germline V gene (reference sequence). The trim removed 0 bases at V and 3 bases at J, leaving 7 bases unmatched. CDR3 amino acids: CASSLGAASGSTDTQYF. The CDR3 nucleotides read TGTGCCAGCAGCTTGGGGGCGGCTAGCGGGAGTACAGATACGCAGTATTTT.

The chain combines TRBV2 with TRBJ2-2, with D unresolved. From germline, CDR1 is SNHLY and CDR2 FYNNEI. V was cut by 5 bases and J by 5 bases, with 9 bases left in between. CDR3 length equals 13 residues. In nucleotides, the CDR3 is TGTGCCAGCAGTAAAAGGCGGACCGGGGAGCTGTTTTTT. Amino acid sequence: CASSKRRTGELFF.

The count of this clone is one. This rearrangement joins TRBV12-3 or TRBV12-4 to TRBJ2-7, with unresolved D. CDR3 length: 12 residues. Trimming removed 6 bases at V and 3 bases at J, with 9 bases between. This chain's CDR3 is CASREEDYEQYF. For the CDR3, the DNA is TGTGCCAGCAGGGAAGAGGACTACGAGCAGTACTTC.

The J gene is TRBJ2-5, the V gene TRBV4-2, with 9 bases aligning to TRBD2. The germline gives CDR1 LGHNA, CDR2 YNFKEQ. The CDR3 is 15 amino acids. Trimming at V came to 4 bases and at J to 5 bases, leaving 8 bases not matched to a gene. The CDR3 reads CASSLIAGAGETQYF. CDR3 nucleotides: TGTGCCAGCAGCCTCATAGCGGGAGCAGGGGAGACCCAGTACTTC.

Comment on this clone: Other DNA sequences in the sample encode the same CDR3. The V and J genes are TRBV10-2 and TRBJ1-3, with 8 positions matching TRBD1. Trimming took 2 bases from V and 0 from J; bases not matched to a gene: 0. The CDR3 sequence is 15 residues long. Germline assignment: CDR1 WSHSY and CDR2 SAAADI. The CDR3 region has the DNA TGCGCCAGCAGTGAGACAGGGGGCTCTGGAAACACCATATATTTT. Amino acids: CASSETGGSGNTIYF.

The gene calls are TRBV30 and TRBJ2-7; D unclear. The CDR3 totals 13 residues. Trimming stripped 4 bases from V and 0 bases from J, with 10 bases between. Germline assignment: CDR1 GTSNPN and CDR2 SVGIG (reference sequence). DNA of the CDR3: TGTGCCTGGAATCGCGGTTCCTCCTACGAGCAGTACTTC. It translates to CAWNRGSSYEQYF.

This clone was seen only once. The genes are TRBV3-1 (or the pseudogene TRBV3-2) and TRBJ2-7; possibly TRBD1 for D (6 bases). V dropped 4 bases and J dropped 5 bases, with 9 bases sitting between them. The CDR3 sequence is 12 residues long. Looked up from germline, CDR1 is LGHDT and CDR2 is YNNKEL (reference sequence). DNA of the CDR3: TGTGCCAGCAGCCTCTCAGGGGACGAGCAGTACTTC. It codes for CASSLSGDEQYF.